The subject of this entry is one T cell receptor beta chain. Its matching antigen is unknown. The CDR3 loop spans 14 amino acids. The data were obtained in a study of OX40 agonist ivuxolimab in advanced cancers. The study, taken as a whole, reports: Compared with CD4+, CD8+ T cells on average had more expanded clones.

Clones were read by immunoSEQ multiplex PCR, and TCRdb kept only the in-frame ones, dropping some. The sample lists fewer than 80,000 clones, approximately 81% occurring once. The receptor was derived from an adult with an advanced solid tumor such as melanoma, head and neck, liver or kidney cancer. The J gene is TRBJ1-1, the V gene TRBV21-1; no DNA check was done on the table's D call, TRBD1. TRBV21-1 is deemed a pseudogene. Sequencing used CD4+ or CD8+ T cells sorted from blood, obtained in a trial of the OX40 agonist ivuxolimab. CDR3 loop: CASSGQGPYTEAFF. The CDR3 DNA sequence: TGTGCCAGCAGCGGACAGGGACCATACACTGAAGCTTTCTTT.